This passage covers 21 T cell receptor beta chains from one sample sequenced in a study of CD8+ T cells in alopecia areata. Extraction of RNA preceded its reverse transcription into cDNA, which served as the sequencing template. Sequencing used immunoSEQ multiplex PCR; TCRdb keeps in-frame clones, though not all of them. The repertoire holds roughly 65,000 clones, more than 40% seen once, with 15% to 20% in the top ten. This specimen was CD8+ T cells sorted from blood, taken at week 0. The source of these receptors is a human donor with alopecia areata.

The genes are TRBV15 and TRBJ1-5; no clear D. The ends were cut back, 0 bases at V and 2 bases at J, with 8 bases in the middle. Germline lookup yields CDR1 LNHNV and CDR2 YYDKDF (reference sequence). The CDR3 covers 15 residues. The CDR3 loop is CATSRDYGGNQPQHF. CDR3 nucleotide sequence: TGTGCCACCAGCAGAGATTATGGGGGCAATCAGCCCCAGCATTTT.

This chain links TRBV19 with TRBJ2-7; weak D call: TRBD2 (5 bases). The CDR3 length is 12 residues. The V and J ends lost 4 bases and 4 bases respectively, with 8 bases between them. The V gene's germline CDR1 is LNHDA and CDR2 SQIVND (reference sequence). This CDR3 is CASSSGGYEQYF. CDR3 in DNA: TGTGCCAGTAGTAGTGGAGGATACGAGCAGTACTTC.

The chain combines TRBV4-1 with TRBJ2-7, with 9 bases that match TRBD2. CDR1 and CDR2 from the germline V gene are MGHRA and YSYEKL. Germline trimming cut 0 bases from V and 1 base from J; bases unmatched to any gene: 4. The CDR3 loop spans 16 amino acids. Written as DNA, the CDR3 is TGCGCCAGCAGCCAAGATGAAGCGGGAGGTTCCTACGAGCAGTACTTC. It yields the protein CASSQDEAGGSYEQYF.

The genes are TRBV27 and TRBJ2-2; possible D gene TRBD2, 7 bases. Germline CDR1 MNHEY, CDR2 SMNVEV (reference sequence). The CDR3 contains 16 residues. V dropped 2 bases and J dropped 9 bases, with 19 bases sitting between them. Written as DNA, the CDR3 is TGTGCCAGCAGTTTACGGGGGGCCCATCGTTACCGGGAGCTGTTTTTT. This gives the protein CASSLRGAHRYRELFF.

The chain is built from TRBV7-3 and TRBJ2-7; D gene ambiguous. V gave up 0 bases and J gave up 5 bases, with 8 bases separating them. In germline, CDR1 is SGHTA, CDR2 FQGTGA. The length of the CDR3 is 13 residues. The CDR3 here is CASSLTVSHEQYF. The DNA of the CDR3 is TGTGCCAGCAGCTTAACGGTTTCCCACGAGCAGTACTTC.

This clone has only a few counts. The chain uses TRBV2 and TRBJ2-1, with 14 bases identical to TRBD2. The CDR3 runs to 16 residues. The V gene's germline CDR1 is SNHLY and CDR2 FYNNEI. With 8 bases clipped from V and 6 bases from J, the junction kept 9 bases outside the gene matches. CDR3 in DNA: TGTGCCAGCGGCAAGACTAGCGGGGGGGTCAGCAATGAGCAGTTCTTC. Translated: CASGKTSGGVSNEQFF.

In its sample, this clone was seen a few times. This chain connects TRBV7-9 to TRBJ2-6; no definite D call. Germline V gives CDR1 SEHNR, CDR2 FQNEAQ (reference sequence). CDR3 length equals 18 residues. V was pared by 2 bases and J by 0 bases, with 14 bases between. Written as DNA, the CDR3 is TGTGCCAGCAGCTTAAGGGCTAACCCCCTCTCTGGGGCCAACGTCCTGACTTTC. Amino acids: CASSLRANPLSGANVLTF.

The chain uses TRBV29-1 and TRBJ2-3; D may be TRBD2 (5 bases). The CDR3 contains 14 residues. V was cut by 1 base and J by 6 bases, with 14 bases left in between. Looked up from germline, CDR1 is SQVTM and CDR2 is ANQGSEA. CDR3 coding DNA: TGCAGCGTTGAAGGGGGAAGTTCGGGGGATACGCAGTATTTT. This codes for CSVEGGSSGDTQYF.

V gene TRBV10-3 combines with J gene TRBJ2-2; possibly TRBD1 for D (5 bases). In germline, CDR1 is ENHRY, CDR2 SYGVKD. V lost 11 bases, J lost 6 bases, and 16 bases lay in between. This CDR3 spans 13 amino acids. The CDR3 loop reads CAGRQQVPGELFF. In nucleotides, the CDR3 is TGTGCCGGACGTCAACAGGTTCCCGGGGAGCTGTTTTTT.

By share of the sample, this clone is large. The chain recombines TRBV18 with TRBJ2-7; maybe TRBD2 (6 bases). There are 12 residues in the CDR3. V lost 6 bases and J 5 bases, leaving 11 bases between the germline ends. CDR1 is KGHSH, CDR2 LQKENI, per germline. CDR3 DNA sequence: TGTGCCAGCTCTCCGGGGGTTAACGAGCAGTACTTC. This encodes CASSPGVNEQYF.

The CDR3 spells CASSPRGENIQYF. CDR3 DNA sequence: TGTGCCAGCAGCCCAAGGGGGGAAAACATTCAGTACTTC. The V and J genes are TRBV7-9 and TRBJ2-4; D may be TRBD1 or TRBD2 (6 bases each). V was clipped by 5 bases and J by 5 bases, with 10 bases between them. The CDR3 runs 13 residues. The germline V gene has CDR1 SEHNR and CDR2 FQNEAQ (reference sequence).

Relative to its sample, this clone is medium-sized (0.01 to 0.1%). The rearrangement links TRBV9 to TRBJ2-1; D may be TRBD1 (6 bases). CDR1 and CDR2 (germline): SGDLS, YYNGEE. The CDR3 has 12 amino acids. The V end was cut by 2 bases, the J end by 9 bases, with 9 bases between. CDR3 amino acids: CASSVTGVEQFF. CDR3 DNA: TGTGCCAGCAGCGTGACAGGCGTTGAGCAGTTCTTC.

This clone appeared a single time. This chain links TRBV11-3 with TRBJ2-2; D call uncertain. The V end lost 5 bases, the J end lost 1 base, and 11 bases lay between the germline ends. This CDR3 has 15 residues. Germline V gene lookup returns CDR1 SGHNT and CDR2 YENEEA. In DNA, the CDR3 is TGTGCCAGCAGCCCGCGGACCGAGAACACCGGGGAGCTGTTTTTT. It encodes CASSPRTENTGELFF.

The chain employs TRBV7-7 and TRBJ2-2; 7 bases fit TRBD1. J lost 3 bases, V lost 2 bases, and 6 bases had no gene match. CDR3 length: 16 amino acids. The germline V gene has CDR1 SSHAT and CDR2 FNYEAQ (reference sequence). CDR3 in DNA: TGTGCCAGCAGCTTATGGTCCACAGGGGACACCGGGGAGCTGTTTTTT. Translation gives CASSLWSTGDTGELFF.

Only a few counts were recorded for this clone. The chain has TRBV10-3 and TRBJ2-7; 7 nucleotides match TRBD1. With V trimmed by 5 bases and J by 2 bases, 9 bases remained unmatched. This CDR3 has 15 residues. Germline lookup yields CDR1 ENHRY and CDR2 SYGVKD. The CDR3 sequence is CAISLGQATAYEQYF. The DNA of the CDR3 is TGTGCCATCAGTCTCGGACAGGCCACCGCCTACGAGCAGTACTTC.

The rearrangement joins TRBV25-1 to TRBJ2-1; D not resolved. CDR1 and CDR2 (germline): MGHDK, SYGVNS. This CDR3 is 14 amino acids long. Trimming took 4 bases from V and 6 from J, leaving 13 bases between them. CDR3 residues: CASSGPGGLNEQFF. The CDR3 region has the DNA TGTGCCAGCAGTGGTCCAGGTGGGCTCAATGAGCAGTTCTTC.

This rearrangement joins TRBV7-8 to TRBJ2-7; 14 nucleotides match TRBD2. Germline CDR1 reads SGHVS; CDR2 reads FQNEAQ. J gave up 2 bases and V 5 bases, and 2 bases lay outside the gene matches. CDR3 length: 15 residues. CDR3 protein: CASSPGLAGAYEQYF. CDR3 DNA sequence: TGTGCCAGCAGCCCGGGACTAGCGGGGGCCTACGAGCAGTACTTC. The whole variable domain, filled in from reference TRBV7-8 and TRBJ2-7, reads GAGVSQSPRYKVAKRGQDVALRCDPISGHVSLFWYQQALGQGPEFLTYFQNEAQLDKSGLPSDRFFAERPEGSVSTLKIQRTQQEDSAVYLCASSPGLAGAYEQYFGPGTRLTVT.

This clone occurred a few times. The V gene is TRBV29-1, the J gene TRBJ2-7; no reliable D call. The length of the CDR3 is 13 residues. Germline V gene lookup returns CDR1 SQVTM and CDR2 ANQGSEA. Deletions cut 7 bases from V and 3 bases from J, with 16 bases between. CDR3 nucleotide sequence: TGCAGCGCCGCCCCCGCGCAGGACTACGAGCAGTACTTC. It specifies CSAAPAQDYEQYF.

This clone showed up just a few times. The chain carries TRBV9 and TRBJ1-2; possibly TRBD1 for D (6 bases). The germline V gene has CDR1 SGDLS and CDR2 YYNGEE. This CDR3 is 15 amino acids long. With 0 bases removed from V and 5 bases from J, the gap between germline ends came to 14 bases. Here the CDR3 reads CASSVGRQGIYGYTF. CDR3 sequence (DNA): TGTGCCAGCAGCGTAGGAAGGCAGGGGATTTATGGCTACACCTTC. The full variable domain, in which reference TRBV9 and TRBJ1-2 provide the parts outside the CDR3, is DSGVTQTPKHLITATGQRVTLRCSPRSGDLSVYWYQQSLDQGLQFLIQYYNGEERAKGNILERFSAQQFPDLHSELNLSSLELGDSALYFCASSVGRQGIYGYTFGSGTRLTVV.

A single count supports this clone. The CDR3, as DNA: TGCGCCAGCAGCCACCCAGCGGAGAGGGGATATTACAATGAGCAGTTCTTC. Encoded protein: CASSHPAERGYYNEQFF. The chain uses TRBV4-3 and TRBJ2-1, with D perhaps given as TRBD1 or TRBD2 (5 bases each). Trimming cost V 3 bases and J 4 bases, with 19 bases left between them. CDR1 LGHNA and CDR2 YSLEER come from the germline V gene. This CDR3 is built from 17 residues.

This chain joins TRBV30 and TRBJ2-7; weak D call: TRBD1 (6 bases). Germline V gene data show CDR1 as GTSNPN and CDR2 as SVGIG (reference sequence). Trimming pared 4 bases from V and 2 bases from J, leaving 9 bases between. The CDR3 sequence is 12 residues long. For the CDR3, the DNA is TGTGCCTGGACCAAGGGGGCCTACGAGCAGTACTTC. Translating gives CAWTKGAYEQYF.